A selection of T cell receptor beta chains follows, all from one sample in a study of regulatory T cells in long-lasting Graves disease. TCRdb re-called the multiplex PCR reads through MiXCR, storing one row per CDR3 protein. The sample includes 500,000 or so distinct CDR3 sequences, about 16% of them seen just once. These same data were also listed under a study on T cells in Graves' hyperthyroidism and ophthalmopathy.

The specimen comprised peripheral blood mononuclear cells (PBMCs), sampled at new diagnosis, from a patient treated with antithyroid drugs. These receptors originate from a woman aged 35-65 years with Graves disease. CDR3s include the opening cysteine and the closing phenylalanine or tryptophan.

CASSQLTGKNEKLFF,TRBV4-1,TRBJ1-4
CAWSIRDRGFPYSYEQYF,TRBV30,TRBJ2-7
CASSSRDRGRGNEKLFF,TRBV28,TRBJ1-4
CASSLTVSGTEAFF,TRBV5-1,TRBJ1-1
CASSVEGAGGYTF,TRBV9,TRBJ1-2
CASSPTGVEKLFF,TRBV3-1,TRBJ1-4
CASSDRTFARNYGYTF,TRBV6-2/TRBV6-3,TRBJ1-2
CASSFPGTVNTEAFF,TRBV11-2,TRBJ1-1
CASSTSRETGELFF,TRBV9,TRBJ2-2
CASSLGRTGGRGYTF,TRBV12-3/TRBV12-4,TRBJ1-2